This T cell receptor beta chain was identified during a study of graft-versus-host responses after intestinal transplantation. With 0 bases removed from V and 10 bases from J, the gap between germline ends came to 16 bases. The CDR3 covers 15 residues. Per germline, CDR1 WNHNN and CDR2 SYGVQD (reference sequence). General observations from the study: Patients who carried graft-donor T cell macrochimerism also had high graft-versus-host to host-versus-graft clonal ratios in their allografts. In recipient marrow, GvH clones were found, and some appeared first in ileum or blood.

This clone was observed a handful of times. Its target is not known. Assay used: immunoSEQ multiplex PCR; TCRdb lists only in-frame clones, some missing. The sample carries 90,000 to 95,000 clones, about 90% recorded once. The TCR sequence derives from a human donor who received an intestinal transplant. This sequence joins TRBV10-1 and TRBJ2-1; no reliable D call. The input for sequencing was unstimulated CD8+ T cells sorted from spleen or lymph node cells, taken before intestinal transplant. As DNA, the CDR3 is TGCGCCAGCAGTGAGTCCTTGCAAATACGCGGAGAGCAGTTCTTC. It is translated as CASSESLQIRGEQFF.